Included here is one T cell receptor beta chain sequence, with context. Its antigen is still unknown. The record originates from a study of T cell clonotyping in hematopoietic cell transplantation. Study-level results: Higher Inverse Simpson Index values in graft donor and pretransplant recipient predicted broader posttransplant TCR diversity. No sorting was done, leaving CD4 and CD8 contributions mixed. After transplant, recipient diversity fell while pathologically expanded clonotypes grew through day 180.

TCRdb keeps only in-frame clones here, not all; method: immunoSEQ multiplex PCR. The repertoire consists of approximately 30,000 clones, with under 97% occurring once and the leading ten covering roughly 1.4%. The receptor comes from a man aged 45-65 years in good health. Some clones in this sample may be carry-over from other donors' samples. The sequencing sample was made of peripheral blood mononuclear cells.

The CDR3 nucleotides read TGTGCCAGCTCGGCAGGGGTGGAGACCCAGTACTTC. It yields the protein CASSAGVETQYF. The rearrangement links TRBV28 to TRBJ2-5; D is possibly TRBD1 (6 bases). This CDR3 comprises 12 residues. The ends were cut back, 8 bases at V and 5 bases at J, with 12 bases in the middle. Germline V CDR1 and CDR2: MDHEN, SYDVKM.